Listed here are 26 T cell receptor beta chains from one sample, sequenced in a study of cytomegalovirus exposure and HLA in healthy donors. The PCR made use of 60 Vbeta and 13 Jbeta primers. The repertoire was sequenced with immunoSEQ multiplex PCR; TCRdb's copy has only in-frame clones and lacks some. The data contain some 80,000 clones, about 78% of them singletons. The specimen sequenced was PBMCs. Every receptor here comes from a man aged 40-50 years in good health and CMV-seronegative.

On this clone: An end of the junction does not agree with germline; a read error may underlie this. V and J are TRBV7-9 and TRBJ2-7, with TRBD1 matching 8 bases. Germline assignment: CDR1 SEHNR and CDR2 FQNEAQ (reference sequence). The CDR3 runs 13 residues. The CDR3: CSSRRQTGDEQYF. The CDR3 coding sequence is TGTTCCAGCAGACGTCAGACAGGGGACGAGCAGTACTTC. Full variable domain (rest looked up from reference TRBV7-9 and TRBJ2-7): DTGVSQNPRHKITKRGQNVTFRCDPISEHNRLYWYRQTLGQGPEFLTYFQNEAQLEKSRLLSDRFSAERPKGSFSTLEIQRTEQGDSAMYLCSSRRQTGDEQYFGPGTRLTVT.

The chain combines TRBV6-5 with TRBJ2-7, with D possibly TRBD2 on 6 matching bases. From germline, CDR1 is MNHEY and CDR2 SVGAGI. This CDR3 is built from 14 residues. V lost 6 bases to trimming and J lost 3 bases, with 15 bases between them. The CDR3 loop reads CASSRTLADYEQYF. The DNA for the CDR3 is TGTGCCAGCAGCCGAACCTTAGCGGACTACGAGCAGTACTTC.

This chain uses TRBV6-5 with TRBJ1-5; a possible D gene is TRBD1 (5 bases). The CDR3 loop spans 14 amino acids. V was clipped by 5 bases and J by 1 base, with 9 bases between them. Germline V gene lookup returns CDR1 MNHEY and CDR2 SVGAGI. The CDR3 is CASSPRGSNQPQHF. For the CDR3, the DNA is TGTGCCAGCAGTCCACGGGGGAGCAATCAGCCCCAGCATTTT.

CDR3 sequence reads: CASSLGGQDQETQYF. The CDR3 region has the DNA TGTGCCAGCAGTTTAGGGGGACAGGATCAAGAGACCCAGTACTTC. V gene TRBV28 combines with J gene TRBJ2-5, with TRBD1 matching 8 bases. V was pared by 2 bases and J by 2 bases, with 4 bases of the junction left unmatched. Germline V gives CDR1 MDHEN, CDR2 SYDVKM. The CDR3 spans 15 residues. Using reference TRBV28 and TRBJ2-5 for the parts outside the CDR3, the full variable domain is DVKVTQSSRYLVKRTGEKVFLECVQDMDHENMFWYRQDPGLGLRLIYFSYDVKMKEKGDIPEGYSVSREKKERFSLILESASTNQTSMYLCASSLGGQDQETQYFGPGTRLLVL.

The chain employs TRBV28 and TRBJ1-4, with 7 bases lining up with TRBD1. CDR3 length: 16 amino acids. The germline V gene has CDR1 MDHEN and CDR2 SYDVKM. The junction had 8 bases not matched to a gene; V was cut back by 2 bases and J by 5 bases. In nucleotides, the CDR3 is TGTGCCAGCAGTTTAGGCGTCGGCAGGGGGAATGAAAAACTGTTTTTT. It translates to CASSLGVGRGNEKLFF. The complete variable domain, with remaining parts taken from reference TRBV28 and TRBJ1-4, reads DVKVTQSSRYLVKRTGEKVFLECVQDMDHENMFWYRQDPGLGLRLIYFSYDVKMKEKGDIPEGYSVSREKKERFSLILESASTNQTSMYLCASSLGVGRGNEKLFFGSGTQLSVL.

The chain couples TRBV19 to TRBJ1-6, with D possibly TRBD1 on 6 matching bases. Germline CDR1 reads LNHDA; CDR2 reads SQIVND (reference sequence). V was clipped by 7 bases and J by 9 bases, with 19 bases between them. The CDR3 loop spans 15 amino acids. This CDR3 reads CASNKGAGEPSPLHF. The CDR3 nucleotides read TGTGCCAGTAATAAAGGGGCAGGGGAACCTTCACCCCTCCACTTT.

This clone was counted a single time. V gene TRBV13 combines with J gene TRBJ2-3, with 10 bases aligning to TRBD2. The CDR3 contains 21 residues. In germline, CDR1 is PRHDT, CDR2 FYEKMQ (reference sequence). Trimming removed 4 bases from V and 3 bases from J; junction bases left unmatched: 22. Here the CDR3 DNA reads TGTGCCAGCAGCTCCCCGAGCGGAGCGGGAGGGCCTCCCCATATAACAGATACGCAGTATTTT. As protein: CASSSPSGAGGPPHITDTQYF.

The gene calls are TRBV4-1 and TRBJ1-1; TRBD1 might be the D (5 bases). V was shortened by 4 bases and J by 1 base, with 16 bases between the two germline ends. The CDR3 contains 16 residues. From germline, CDR1 is MGHRA and CDR2 YSYEKL. The CDR3 bases are TGCGCCAGCAGCCCACGCTCAAAGACAGAGAACACTGAAGCTTTCTTT. It yields the protein CASSPRSKTENTEAFF.

The V call is TRBV6-6, the J call TRBJ1-5, with 7 bases aligning to TRBD1. Germline V gene lookup returns CDR1 MNHNY and CDR2 SVGAGI (reference sequence). The junction had 4 bases not matched to a gene; V was cut back by 7 bases and J by 1 base. CDR3 size: 14 residues. The CDR3 region is CASKSGQSNQPQHF. The CDR3 DNA reads TGTGCCAGCAAATCGGGACAGAGCAATCAGCCCCAGCATTTT.

The rearrangement links TRBV13 to TRBJ2-4; 7 bases align to TRBD1. V lost 5 bases to trimming and J lost 11 bases; unmatched junction nucleotides: 6. This CDR3 region has 12 residues. CDR1 is PRHDT, CDR2 FYEKMQ, per germline (reference sequence). CDR3 residues: CASSPGTAFQYF. The CDR3 region has the DNA TGTGCCAGCAGCCCCGGGACAGCTTTTCAGTACTTC.

This chain links TRBV28 with TRBJ2-5, with 8 positions matching TRBD1. The J call may not be correct, given that the DNA end is closer to TRBJ2-7. Germline-derived CDR1 and CDR2 are MDHEN and SYDVKM. The CDR3 consists of 14 residues. The CDR3 spells CASYRPGTGYEQYF. The CDR3 nucleotides read TGTGCCAGCTACCGACCGGGGACAGGCTACGAGCAGTACTTC.

A note on this clone: Other nucleotide sequences in the sample specify the same CDR3. The rearrangement links TRBV25-1 to TRBJ2-2; D is undetermined. The CDR3 totals 16 residues. The ends were cut back, 0 bases at V and 7 bases at J, with 15 bases in the middle. In germline, CDR1 is MGHDK, CDR2 SYGVNS. CDR3 bases: TGTGCCAGCAGTGAATATAGAGTGGTGAATTACGGGGAGCTGTTTTTT. It specifies CASSEYRVVNYGELFF.

V and J are TRBV11-2 and TRBJ2-1, with D perhaps matching TRBD1 (6 bases). Germline V CDR1 and CDR2: SGHAT, FQNNGV. V dropped 7 bases and J dropped 0 bases, with 13 bases sitting between them. The CDR3 runs 15 residues. This CDR3 is CASTHDRFSYNEQFF. The CDR3 bases are TGTGCCAGCACTCATGACAGGTTCTCCTACAATGAGCAGTTCTTC.

The rearrangement links TRBV7-3 to TRBJ2-1; 9 bases match TRBD2. V trimming: 3 bases; J trimming: 5 bases; junction bases outside the gene matches: 5. This CDR3 region has 15 residues. From germline, CDR1 is SGHTA and CDR2 FQGTGA. Here the CDR3 DNA reads TGTGCCAGCAGCTTGGAGGTAGCGGGGGACAATGAGCAGTTCTTC. Its translation is CASSLEVAGDNEQFF. Full variable domain (remainder filled in from reference TRBV7-3 and TRBJ2-1): GAGVSQTPSNKVTEKGKYVELRCDPISGHTALYWYRQSLGQGPEFLIYFQGTGAADDSGLPNDRFFAVRPEGSVSTLKIQRTERGDSAVYLCASSLEVAGDNEQFFGPGTRLTVL.

The chain combines TRBV5-6 with TRBJ1-1; D not certain. Per germline, CDR1 SGHDT and CDR2 YYEEEE. This CDR3 spans 17 amino acids. Trimming took 5 bases from V and 4 from J, leaving 24 bases between them. CDR3 nucleotides: TGTGCCAGCAGTTCGCGAACCCACAGCCCCCTGGGCACTGAAGCTTTCTTT. It encodes CASSSRTHSPLGTEAFF.

Notes on this clone: The junction does not match germline at one end; this may be a read error. V gene TRBV7-9 combines with J gene TRBJ2-6, with TRBD1 matching 7 bases. The germline V gene encodes CDR1 SEHNR and CDR2 FQNEAQ (reference sequence). The CDR3 consists of 16 residues. The CDR3 bases are TGTTCCAGCAGCTTATTTAGGGACAGTGAACCCAACGTCCTGACTTTC. Translated, it gives CSSSLFRDSEPNVLTF.

The chain couples TRBV18 to TRBJ2-1, with D possibly matching TRBD2 (5 bases). Trimming pared 9 bases from V and 3 bases from J, leaving 15 bases between. CDR1 is KGHSH and CDR2 is LQKENI in the germline V gene. This CDR3 region has 14 residues. CDR3 sequence: CASCKPGNYNEQFF. In DNA, the CDR3 is TGTGCCAGTTGCAAACCGGGAAACTACAATGAGCAGTTCTTC.

The chain employs TRBV5-1 and TRBJ2-5; TRBD2 matches at 9 bases. With 2 bases clipped from V and 13 bases from J, the junction kept 12 bases outside the gene matches. CDR3 length: 14 residues. Germline CDR1 and CDR2: SGHRS and YFSETQ. The chain's CDR3 is CASSFVLAGVERYF. CDR3 coding DNA: TGCGCCAGCAGCTTTGTCTTAGCGGGAGTTGAACGGTACTTC.

The rearrangement links TRBV9 to TRBJ2-1, with a possible D match to TRBD2 (5 bases). The CDR3 length is 18 residues. Looked up from germline, CDR1 is SGDLS and CDR2 is YYNGEE. V was clipped by 0 bases and J by 4 bases, with 20 bases between them. CDR3 sequence (DNA): TGTGCCAGCAGCGTAGATCGGGGAGCTCAGACCTTTTACAATGAGCAGTTCTTC. This codes for CASSVDRGAQTFYNEQFF.

This chain links TRBV6-1 with TRBJ2-7; TRBD1 agrees at 7 bases. The V gene end was trimmed by 7 bases and the J gene end by 4 bases; junction bases not matched to a gene: 7. The V gene's germline CDR1 is MNHNS and CDR2 SASEGT. CDR3 size: 13 residues. In DNA form, the CDR3 reads TGTGCCAGCAATGACAGGGTGATTTACGAGCAGTACTTC. Protein product: CASNDRVIYEQYF.

The chain uses TRBV7-2 and TRBJ2-5; 8 bases match TRBD2. Per germline, CDR1 SGHTA and CDR2 FQGNSA. The CDR3 consists of 13 residues. V gave up 5 bases and J gave up 5 bases; unmatched junction bases: 4. In DNA, the CDR3 is TGTGCCAGCAGCCACCCGGGAGGGGAGACCCAGTACTTC. Amino acid sequence: CASSHPGGETQYF.

The chain recombines TRBV10-1 with TRBJ2-1; 7 bases are a match to TRBD2. J gave up 0 bases and V 3 bases, and 2 bases lay outside the gene matches. The V gene's germline CDR1 is WNHNN and CDR2 SYGVQD (reference sequence). This CDR3 region has 15 residues. The CDR3 coding sequence is TGCGCCAGCAGTGAAGGACTAGGCTCCTACAATGAGCAGTTCTTC. The encoded protein is CASSEGLGSYNEQFF.

This clone turned up a few times. The V and J genes are TRBV5-1 and TRBJ2-3, with a weak D call TRBD1 (6 bases). This CDR3 region has 15 residues. Trimming removed 5 bases at V and 3 bases at J, with 16 bases between. The germline CDR1 and CDR2 sequences are SGHRS and YFSETQ. The CDR3 here is CASSQDRSLTDTQYF. The DNA of the CDR3 is TGCGCCAGCAGTCAGGACAGAAGTTTAACAGATACGCAGTATTTT.

V is TRBV5-1 and J is TRBJ2-1, with no clear D. Germline lookup yields CDR1 SGHRS and CDR2 YFSETQ. The germline V and J ends were trimmed by 0 bases and 7 bases, with 14 bases remaining between them. There are 15 residues in the CDR3. The DNA of the CDR3 is TGCGCCAGCAGCTTGGGAATTGGCAGGCCTAATGAGCAGTTCTTC. Its translation is CASSLGIGRPNEQFF.

The chain has TRBV6-5 and TRBJ2-7, with a weak D call TRBD1 (6 bases). Trimming pared 7 bases from V and 7 bases from J, leaving 23 bases between. Germline values: CDR1 MNHEY, CDR2 SVGAGI. The CDR3 loop spans 15 amino acids. CDR3 residues: CASKTQTGAPMEQYF. CDR3 bases: TGTGCCAGCAAGACTCAGACAGGCGCTCCCATGGAGCAGTACTTC.

The V gene is TRBV7-9, the J gene TRBJ2-2, with TRBD2 matching 11 bases. This CDR3 spans 17 amino acids. The germline V gene has CDR1 SEHNR and CDR2 FQNEAQ (reference sequence). V trimming: 1 base; J trimming: 6 bases; junction bases outside the gene matches: 7. CDR3 residues: CASSLVAGGPDPGELFF. The DNA of the CDR3 is TGTGCCAGCAGCTTAGTAGCGGGAGGGCCTGATCCCGGGGAGCTGTTTTTT.